One and the same sample provided the 17 T cell receptor beta chains below, sequenced in a study of blood T cell repertoires in COVID-19. This table comes from immunoSEQ multiplex PCR, and its TCRdb copy is limited to in-frame clones, with some not included. The data show around 400,000 clones, around 87% seen once. Material: peripheral blood. The source is a woman in her sixties with COVID-19, enrolled during active disease.

This clone was seen only a few times. The V call is TRBV19, the J call TRBJ1-2; TRBD1 matches 7 bases. V gave up 5 bases and J gave up 5 bases; unmatched junction bases: 8. Germline V gene lookup returns CDR1 LNHDA and CDR2 SQIVND (reference sequence). The CDR3 contains 14 residues. In DNA form, the CDR3 reads TGTGCCAGTAGTCCCCGACAGGGTTGGTATGGCTACACCTTC. This gives the protein CASSPRQGWYGYTF.

The chain joins TRBV19 to TRBJ1-2; no reliable D call. The CDR3 totals 11 residues. The V end was cut by 4 bases, the J end by 6 bases, with 6 bases between. Germline values: CDR1 LNHDA, CDR2 SQIVND (reference sequence). CDR3 in amino acids: CASSKLDGYTF. For the CDR3, the DNA is TGTGCCAGTAGTAAACTGGATGGCTACACCTTC.

The chain carries TRBV18 and TRBJ1-4; D gene uncertain. Trimming removed 8 bases from V and 5 bases from J, with 15 bases in between. The CDR3 has 14 amino acids. Germline assignment: CDR1 KGHSH and CDR2 LQKENI. The CDR3 nucleotides read TGTGCCAGCCAAGACTCCGCCCGGAATGAAAAACTGTTTTTT. This encodes CASQDSARNEKLFF.

This clone was counted once. J is TRBJ2-2 and V is TRBV15, with unresolved D. CDR1 and CDR2 (germline): LNHNV, YYDKDF (reference sequence). This CDR3 region has 13 residues. The V and J ends lost 0 bases and 8 bases respectively, with 7 bases between them. In nucleotides, the CDR3 is TGTGCCACCAGCAGAGATCATTCAGGGGAGCTGTTTTTT. Protein product: CATSRDHSGELFF. The full variable domain, completed using reference TRBV15 and TRBJ2-2, is DAMVIQNPRYQVTQFGKPVTLSCSQTLNHNVMYWYQQKSSQAPKLLFHYYDKDFNNEADTPDNFQSRRPNTSFCFLDIRSPGLGDTAMYLCATSRDHSGELFFGEGSRLTVL.

The chain recombines TRBV5-1 with TRBJ1-2; 7 bases are shared with TRBD1. This CDR3 spans 15 amino acids. After removal of 5 bases from V and 0 bases from J, the junction contained 7 bases not matched to a gene. Germline CDR1 is SGHRS and CDR2 is YFSETQ. CDR3 sequence: CASRTGPQTNYGYTF. The CDR3 DNA is TGCGCCAGCAGGACAGGGCCCCAAACTAACTATGGCTACACCTTC.

V gene TRBV3-1 (or the pseudogene TRBV3-2) combines with J gene TRBJ1-6, with a tentative D call TRBD1 (6 bases). The CDR3 extends over 12 amino acids. Germline lookup yields CDR1 LGHDT and CDR2 YNNKEL (reference sequence). V lost 9 bases, J lost 7 bases, and 10 bases lay in between. The CDR3 DNA reads as TGTGCCAGTTCAGGGGCGAATTCACCCCTCCACTTT. Translation: CASSGANSPLHF.

The chain is built from TRBV6-4 and TRBJ2-3, with TRBD1 identical over 7 bases. Losses at the gene ends were 4 bases for V and 3 bases for J; bases not matched to a gene: 4. The CDR3 is 14 residues long. Germline lookup yields CDR1 MRHNA and CDR2 SNTAGT. CDR3 bases: TGTGCCAGCAGTGTTACGACAGGGACAGATACGCAGTATTTT. This codes for CASSVTTGTDTQYF.

The chain carries TRBV7-8 and TRBJ2-5; possible D gene TRBD2, 6 bases. The CDR3 has 13 residues. Looked up from germline, CDR1 is SGHVS and CDR2 is FQNEAQ. Trimming stripped 5 bases from V and 5 bases from J, with 12 bases between. CDR3 nucleotide sequence: TGTGCCAGCAGCCCGCGGGGTAGGGAGACCCAGTACTTC. It is translated as CASSPRGRETQYF.

This clone was observed a few times. The V gene is TRBV3-1 (or the pseudogene TRBV3-2), the J gene TRBJ2-2; maybe TRBD2 (6 bases). Deletions cut 0 bases from V and 13 bases from J, with 12 bases between. This CDR3 contains 13 residues. Germline V gives CDR1 LGHDT, CDR2 YNNKEL (reference sequence). The CDR3 DNA is TGTGCCAGCAGCCAAGAAGGGGCGGGGAGGCTGTTTTTT. As protein: CASSQEGAGRLFF.

J is TRBJ1-4 and V is TRBV6-5, with a possible D match to TRBD1 (5 bases). Germline CDR1 is MNHEY and CDR2 is SVGAGI. V gave up 6 bases and J gave up 3 bases, with 14 bases separating them. This CDR3 has 15 residues. CDR3 nucleotides: TGTGCCAGCAGGGGACTGGGCAGTTCTAATGAAAAACTGTTTTTT. Translation: CASRGLGSSNEKLFF.

This clone has only one observation. This chain links TRBV19 with TRBJ2-7; D perhaps matches TRBD2 (6 bases). CDR1 LNHDA and CDR2 SQIVND come from the germline V gene (reference sequence). The V end lost 5 bases, the J end lost 3 bases, and 11 bases lay between the germline ends. There are 13 residues in the CDR3. As DNA, the CDR3 is TGTGCCAGTAGTTCGAAGGGACTCTACGAGCAGTACTTC. It encodes CASSSKGLYEQYF.

V gene TRBV5-1 combines with J gene TRBJ1-1, with D perhaps TRBD1 (5 bases). Trimming left V 4 bases short and J 0 bases short, with 16 bases between. CDR3 length: 16 residues. Germline V gene lookup returns CDR1 SGHRS and CDR2 YFSETQ. CDR3 loop: CASSQNWGGVNTEAFF. The CDR3 DNA follows: TGCGCCAGCAGCCAAAATTGGGGGGGAGTGAACACTGAAGCTTTCTTT.

This clone occurred many times. V is TRBV4-1 and J is TRBJ2-2, with TRBD1 identical over 10 bases. The J segment lost 6 bases and the V segment lost 2 bases, leaving 9 bases of the junction unmatched. This CDR3 is built from 17 residues. Looked up from germline, CDR1 is MGHRA and CDR2 is YSYEKL. The CDR3 DNA reads as TGCGCCAGCAGCCAACAGGGCGGGACAGGGGCATCCGGGGAGCTGTTTTTT. This translates into CASSQQGGTGASGELFF.

V and J are TRBV15 and TRBJ2-1, with 8 bases fitting TRBD2. Trimming removed 0 bases from V and 0 bases from J; junction bases left unmatched: 4. This CDR3 comprises 17 residues. Germline V gene data show CDR1 as LNHNV and CDR2 as YYDKDF (reference sequence). CDR3 protein: CATSRELAASSYNEQFF. Written as DNA, the CDR3 is TGTGCCACCAGCAGAGAACTAGCGGCAAGCTCCTACAATGAGCAGTTCTTC.

The chain links TRBV18 to TRBJ2-2, with TRBD1 matching 8 bases. The CDR3 loop spans 16 amino acids. From germline, CDR1 is KGHSH and CDR2 LQKENI. Trimming cost V 1 base and J 7 bases; bases outside gene matches: 8. The CDR3 loop reads CASSPLLGQAGGELFF. The CDR3 region has the DNA TGTGCCAGCTCACCACTCCTGGGACAGGCAGGCGGGGAGCTGTTTTTT.

The chain links TRBV2 to TRBJ2-3; TRBD2 matches at 12 bases. The V gene end was trimmed by 4 bases and the J gene end by 5 bases; junction bases not matched to a gene: 4. The CDR3 runs to 15 residues. Germline V CDR1 and CDR2: SNHLY, FYNNEI. The CDR3 spells CASSAVLAGGDTQYF. The CDR3 nucleotides read TGTGCCAGCAGTGCCGTACTAGCGGGGGGAGATACGCAGTATTTT.

The chain joins TRBV27 to TRBJ2-5, with TRBD2 identical over 15 bases. Germline V lookup: CDR1 MNHEY, CDR2 SMNVEV (reference sequence). CDR3 length equals 14 residues. V shed 6 bases and J 5 bases; nucleotides not matched to a gene: 1. CDR3 nucleotide sequence: TGTGCCAGCAGGGGACTAGCGGGGGGTGAGACCCAGTACTTC. This codes for CASRGLAGGETQYF.